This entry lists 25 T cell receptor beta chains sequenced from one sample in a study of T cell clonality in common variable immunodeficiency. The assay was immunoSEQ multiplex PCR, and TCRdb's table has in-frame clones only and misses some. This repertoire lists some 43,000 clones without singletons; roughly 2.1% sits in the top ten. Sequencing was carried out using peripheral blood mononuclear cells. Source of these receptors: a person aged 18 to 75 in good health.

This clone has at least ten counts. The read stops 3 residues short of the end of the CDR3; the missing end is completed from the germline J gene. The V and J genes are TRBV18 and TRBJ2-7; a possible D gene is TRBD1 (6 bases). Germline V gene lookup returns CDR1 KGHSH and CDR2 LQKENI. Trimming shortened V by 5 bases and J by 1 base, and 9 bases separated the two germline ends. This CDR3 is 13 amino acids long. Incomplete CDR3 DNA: TGTGCCAGCTCAGATCAGGGGTCCTACGAG. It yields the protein CASSDQGSYE. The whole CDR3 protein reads CASSDQGSYEQYF.

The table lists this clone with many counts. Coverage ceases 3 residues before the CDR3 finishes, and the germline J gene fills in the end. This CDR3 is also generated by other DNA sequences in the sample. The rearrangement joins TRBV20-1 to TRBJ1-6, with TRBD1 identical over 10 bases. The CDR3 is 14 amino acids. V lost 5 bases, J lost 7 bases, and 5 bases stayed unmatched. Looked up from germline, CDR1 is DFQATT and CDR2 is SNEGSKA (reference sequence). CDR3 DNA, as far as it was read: TGCAGTGCTTCGTCGGACAGGGGGAATTCACCC. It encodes CSASSDRGNSP. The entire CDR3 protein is CSASSDRGNSPLHF.

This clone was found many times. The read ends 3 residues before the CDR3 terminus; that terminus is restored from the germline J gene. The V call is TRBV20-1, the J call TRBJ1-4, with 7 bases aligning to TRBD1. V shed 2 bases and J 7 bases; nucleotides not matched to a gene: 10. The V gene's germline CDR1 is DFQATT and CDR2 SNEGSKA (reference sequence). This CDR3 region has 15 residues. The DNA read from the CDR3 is TGCAGTGCTAGATTTGAGGGGGCTTTAAGTGAAAAA. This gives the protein CSARFEGALSEK. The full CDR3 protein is CSARFEGALSEKLFF.

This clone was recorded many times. The covered CDR3 bases are TGTGCCAGCAGCTTAAACAGGGGGGAAAAA. Amino acids: CASSLNRGEK. The full CDR3 reads CASSLNRGEKLFF. V and J are TRBV7-2 and TRBJ1-4; TRBD1 matches 8 bases. Read data end 3 residues before the CDR3 end; the end is taken from the germline J gene. This CDR3 is built from 13 residues. V was clipped by 2 bases and J by 8 bases; unmatched bases: 1. Germline lookup yields CDR1 SGHTA and CDR2 FQGNSA.

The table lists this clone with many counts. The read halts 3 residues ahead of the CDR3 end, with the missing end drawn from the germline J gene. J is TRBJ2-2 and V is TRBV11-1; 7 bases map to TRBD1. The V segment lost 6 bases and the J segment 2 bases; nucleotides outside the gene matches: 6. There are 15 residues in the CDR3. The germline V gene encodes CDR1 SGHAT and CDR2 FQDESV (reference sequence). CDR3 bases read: TGTGCCAGCAGTAAAGACAGGGCTAACACCGGGGAG. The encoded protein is CASSKDRANTGE. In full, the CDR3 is CASSKDRANTGELFF.

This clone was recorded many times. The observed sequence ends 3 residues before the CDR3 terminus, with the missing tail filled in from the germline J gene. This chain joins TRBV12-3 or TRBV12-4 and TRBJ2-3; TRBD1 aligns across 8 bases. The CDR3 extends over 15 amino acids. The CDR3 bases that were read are TGTGCCAGCAGTCCTCCAAACCTTCCACAGGGGGCG. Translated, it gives CASSPPNLPQGA. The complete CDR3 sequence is CASSPPNLPQGAQYF.

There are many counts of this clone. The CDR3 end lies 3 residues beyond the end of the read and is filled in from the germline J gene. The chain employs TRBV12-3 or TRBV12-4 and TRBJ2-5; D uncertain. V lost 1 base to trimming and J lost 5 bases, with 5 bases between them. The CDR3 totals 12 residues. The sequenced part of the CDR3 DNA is TGTGCCAGCAGTTTAGGAAGGGAGACC. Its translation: CASSLGRET. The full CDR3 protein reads CASSLGRETQYF.

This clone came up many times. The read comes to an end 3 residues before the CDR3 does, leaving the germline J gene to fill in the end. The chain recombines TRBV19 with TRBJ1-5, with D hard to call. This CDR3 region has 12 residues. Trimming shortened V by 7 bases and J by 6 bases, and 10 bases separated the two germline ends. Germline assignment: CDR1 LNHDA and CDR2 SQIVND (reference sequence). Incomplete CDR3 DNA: TGTGCCAGTACCCATGGGCGTCAGCCC. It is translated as CASTHGRQP. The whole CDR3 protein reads CASTHGRQPQHF.

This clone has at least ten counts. CDR3 DNA (partial): TGTGCCAGCAGCCCCGCATTTAGCGGGGGGGCCGGGGAG. Protein sequence: CASSPAFSGGAGE. The entire CDR3 protein reads CASSPAFSGGAGELFF. This chain joins TRBV7-8 and TRBJ2-2; 11 bases line up with TRBD2. The read terminates 3 residues before the CDR3 end, so the remaining end is supplied by the germline J gene. V trimming: 5 bases; J trimming: 6 bases; junction bases outside the gene matches: 8. The V gene's germline CDR1 is SGHVS and CDR2 FQNEAQ. The CDR3 consists of 16 residues.

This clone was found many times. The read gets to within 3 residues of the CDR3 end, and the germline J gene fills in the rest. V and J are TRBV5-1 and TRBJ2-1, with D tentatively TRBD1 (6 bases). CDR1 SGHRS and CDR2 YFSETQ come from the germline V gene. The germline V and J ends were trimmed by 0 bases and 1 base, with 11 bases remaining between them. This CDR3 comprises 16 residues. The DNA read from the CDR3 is TGCGCCAGCAGCTTGGGCGCAGGGGAATCCTACAATGAG. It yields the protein CASSLGAGESYNE. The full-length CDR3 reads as CASSLGAGESYNEQFF.

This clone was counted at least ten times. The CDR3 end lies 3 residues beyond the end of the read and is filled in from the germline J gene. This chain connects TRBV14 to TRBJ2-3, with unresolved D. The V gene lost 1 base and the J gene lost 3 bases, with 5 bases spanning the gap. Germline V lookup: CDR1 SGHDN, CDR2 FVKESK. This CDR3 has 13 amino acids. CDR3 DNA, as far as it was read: TGTGCCAGCAGCCAAGCGTCGACAGATACG. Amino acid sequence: CASSQASTDT. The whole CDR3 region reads CASSQASTDTQYF. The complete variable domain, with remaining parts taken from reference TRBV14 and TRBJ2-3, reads EAGVTQFPSHSVIEKGQTVTLRCDPISGHDNLYWYRRVMGKEIKFLLHFVKESKQDESGMPNNRFLAERTGGTYSTLKVQPAELEDSGVYFCASSQASTDTQYFGPGTRLTVL.

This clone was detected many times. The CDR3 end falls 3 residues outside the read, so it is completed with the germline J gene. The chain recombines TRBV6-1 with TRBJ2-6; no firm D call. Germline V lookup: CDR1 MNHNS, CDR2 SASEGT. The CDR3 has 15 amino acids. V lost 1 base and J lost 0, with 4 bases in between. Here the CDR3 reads CASSEVYSGANVLTF. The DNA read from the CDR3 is TGTGCCAGCAGTGAAGTATACTCTGGGGCCAACGTC.

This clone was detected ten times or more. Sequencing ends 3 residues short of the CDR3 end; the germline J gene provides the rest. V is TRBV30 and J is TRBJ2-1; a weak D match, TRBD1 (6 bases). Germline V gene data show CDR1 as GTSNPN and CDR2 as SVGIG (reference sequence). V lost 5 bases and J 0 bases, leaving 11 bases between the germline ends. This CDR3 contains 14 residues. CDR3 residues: CAWVDSRSYNEQFF. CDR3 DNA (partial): TGTGCCTGGGTGGACAGTCGCTCCTACAATGAG.

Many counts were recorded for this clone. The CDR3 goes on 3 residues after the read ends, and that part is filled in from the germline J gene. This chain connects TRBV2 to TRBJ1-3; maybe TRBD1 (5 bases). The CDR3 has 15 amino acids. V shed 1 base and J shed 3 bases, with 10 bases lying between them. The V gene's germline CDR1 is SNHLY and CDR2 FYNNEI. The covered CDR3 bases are TGTGCCAGCAGTGAAGAGAGGGGTAGTGGAAACACC. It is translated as CASSEERGSGNT. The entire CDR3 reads CASSEERGSGNTIYF. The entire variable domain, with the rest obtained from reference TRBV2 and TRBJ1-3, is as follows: EPEVTQTPSHQVTQMGQEVILRCVPISNHLYFYWYRQILGQKVEFLVSFYNNEISEKSEIFDDQFSVERPDGSNFTLKIRSTKLEDSAMYFCASSEERGSGNTIYFGEGSWLTVV.

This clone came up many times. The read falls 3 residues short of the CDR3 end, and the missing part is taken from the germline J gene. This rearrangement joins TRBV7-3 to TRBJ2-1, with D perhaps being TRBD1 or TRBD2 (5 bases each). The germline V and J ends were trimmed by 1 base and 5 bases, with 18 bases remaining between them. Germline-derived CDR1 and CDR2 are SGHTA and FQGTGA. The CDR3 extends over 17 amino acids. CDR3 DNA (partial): TGTGCCAGCAGCTTAAATTCGAGGGGAGCTGGCAACAATGAG. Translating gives CASSLNSRGAGNNE. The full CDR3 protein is CASSLNSRGAGNNEQFF.

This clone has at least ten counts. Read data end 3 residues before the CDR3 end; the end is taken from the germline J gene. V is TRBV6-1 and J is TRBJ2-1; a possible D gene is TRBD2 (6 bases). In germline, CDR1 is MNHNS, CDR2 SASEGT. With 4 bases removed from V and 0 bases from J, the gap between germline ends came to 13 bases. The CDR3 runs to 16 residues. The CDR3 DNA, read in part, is TGTGCCAGCAGTGGCAGTCGGGGGAGCTCCTACAATGAG. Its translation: CASSGSRGSSYNE. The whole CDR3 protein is CASSGSRGSSYNEQFF.

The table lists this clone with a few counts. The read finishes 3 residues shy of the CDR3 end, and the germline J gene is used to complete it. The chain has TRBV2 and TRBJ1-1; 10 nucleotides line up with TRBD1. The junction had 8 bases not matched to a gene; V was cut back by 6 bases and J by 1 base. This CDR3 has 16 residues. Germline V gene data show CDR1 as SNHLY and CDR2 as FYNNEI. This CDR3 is CASRDGTGERNTEAFF. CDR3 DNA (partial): TGTGCCAGCAGGGACGGGACAGGGGAGAGGAACACTGAA.

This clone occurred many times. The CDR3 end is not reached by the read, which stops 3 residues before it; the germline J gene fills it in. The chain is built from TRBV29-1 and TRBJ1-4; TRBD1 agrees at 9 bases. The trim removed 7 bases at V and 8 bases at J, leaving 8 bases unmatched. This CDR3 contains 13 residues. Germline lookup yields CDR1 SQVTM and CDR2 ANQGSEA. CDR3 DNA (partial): TGCAGCGCCCGGGACAGGGAGTACGAAAAA. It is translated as CSARDREYEK. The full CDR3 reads CSARDREYEKLFF.

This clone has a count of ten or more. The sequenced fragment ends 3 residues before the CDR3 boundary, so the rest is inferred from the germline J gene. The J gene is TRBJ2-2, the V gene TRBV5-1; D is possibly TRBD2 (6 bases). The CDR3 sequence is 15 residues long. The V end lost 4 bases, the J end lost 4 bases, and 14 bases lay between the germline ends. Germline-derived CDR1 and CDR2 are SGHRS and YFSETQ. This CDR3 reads CASSQSLASTGELFF. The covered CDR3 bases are TGCGCCAGCAGCCAGAGCCTAGCGAGCACCGGGGAG.

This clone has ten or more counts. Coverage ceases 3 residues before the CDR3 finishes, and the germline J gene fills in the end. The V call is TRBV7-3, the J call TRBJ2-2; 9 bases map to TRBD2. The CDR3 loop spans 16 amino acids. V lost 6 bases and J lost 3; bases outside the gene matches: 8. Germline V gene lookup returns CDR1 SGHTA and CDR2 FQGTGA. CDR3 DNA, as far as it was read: TGTGCCAGCAGATCCGGGACTAGCATCGACACCGGGGAG. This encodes CASRSGTSIDTGE. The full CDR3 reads CASRSGTSIDTGELFF.

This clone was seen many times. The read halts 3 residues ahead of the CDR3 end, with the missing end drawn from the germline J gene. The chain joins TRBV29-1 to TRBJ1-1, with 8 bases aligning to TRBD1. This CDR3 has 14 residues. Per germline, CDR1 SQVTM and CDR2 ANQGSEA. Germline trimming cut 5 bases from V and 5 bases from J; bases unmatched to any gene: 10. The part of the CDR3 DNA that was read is TGCAGCGTTCCTTCCTCCACAGGGGGTACTGAA. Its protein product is CSVPSSTGGTE. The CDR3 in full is CSVPSSTGGTEAFF.

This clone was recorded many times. The covered CDR3 bases are TGTGCCAGCAGCGTAGGTGGGGGGAGCACCGGGGAG. Amino acids: CASSVGGGSTGE. The entire CDR3 is CASSVGGGSTGELFF. V usage is TRBV9 and J usage is TRBJ2-2; tentative D call: TRBD2 (6 bases). The read halts 3 residues ahead of the CDR3 end, with the missing end drawn from the germline J gene. This CDR3 spans 15 amino acids. The germline gives CDR1 SGDLS, CDR2 YYNGEE. Trimming removed 0 bases from V and 4 bases from J, with 10 bases in between.

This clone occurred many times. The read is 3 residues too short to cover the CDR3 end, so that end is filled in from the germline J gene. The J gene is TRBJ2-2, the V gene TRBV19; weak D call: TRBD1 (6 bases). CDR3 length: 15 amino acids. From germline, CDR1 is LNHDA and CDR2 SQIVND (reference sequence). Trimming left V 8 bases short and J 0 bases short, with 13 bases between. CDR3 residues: CASAPGQSNTGELFF. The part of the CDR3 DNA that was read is TGTGCCAGTGCCCCGGGACAATCGAACACCGGGGAG. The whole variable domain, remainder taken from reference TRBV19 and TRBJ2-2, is DGGITQSPKYLFRKEGQNVTLSCEQNLNHDAMYWYRQDPGQGLRLIYYSQIVNDFQKGDIAEGYSVSREKKESFPLTVTSAQKNPTAFYLCASAPGQSNTGELFFGEGSRLTVL.

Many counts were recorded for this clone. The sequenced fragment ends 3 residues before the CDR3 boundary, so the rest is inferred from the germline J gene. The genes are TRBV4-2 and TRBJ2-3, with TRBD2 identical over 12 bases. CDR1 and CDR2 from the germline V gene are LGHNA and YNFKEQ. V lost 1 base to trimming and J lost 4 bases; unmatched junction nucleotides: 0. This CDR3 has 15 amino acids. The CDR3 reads CASSQASGGADTQYF. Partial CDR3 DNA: TGTGCCAGCAGCCAAGCTAGCGGGGGGGCAGATACG.

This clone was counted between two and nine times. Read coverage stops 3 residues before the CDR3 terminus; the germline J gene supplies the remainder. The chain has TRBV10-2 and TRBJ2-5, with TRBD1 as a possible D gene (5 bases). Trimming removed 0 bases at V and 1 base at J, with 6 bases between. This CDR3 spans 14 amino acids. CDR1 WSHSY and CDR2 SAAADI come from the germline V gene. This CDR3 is CASSESGVQETQYF. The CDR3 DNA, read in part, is TGCGCCAGCAGTGAGTCAGGGGTCCAAGAGACC.